These T cell receptor beta chains were read from a single sample in a study of CD8+ T cells in alopecia areata. Clones were read by immunoSEQ multiplex PCR, and TCRdb kept only the in-frame ones, dropping some. The top ten clones hold 4% to 5% of a sample with fewer than 250,000 clones, 64% of them seen once. Source: CD4+ T cells sorted from blood, taken at week 4, from a patient treated with tofacitinib. The receptors here all came from a human donor with alopecia areata. Each CDR3 is given with its conserved first and last residue. D genes are given only for firm matches. Size is stated for part of the rows, as once, few or many counts, or as a class when the clone is expanded.

clone size: NA
D gene: NA
V gene: TRBV7-9
J gene: TRBJ2-5
CDR3 DNA: TGTGCCAGCAGCGAGACATCCAATCGGGCCCAGTACTTC
CDR3 protein: CASSETSNRAQYF

clone size: few
D gene: TRBD1
V gene: TRBV29-1
J gene: TRBJ1-2
CDR3 DNA: TGCAGCGTTCGGGCAGGGGGTTACTATGGCTACACCTTC
CDR3 protein: CSVRAGGYYGYTF

clone size: NA
D gene: NA
V gene: TRBV29-1
J gene: TRBJ2-1
CDR3 DNA: TGCAGCGTTAGGGTGGTGAGCTCCTACAATGAGCAGTTCTTC
CDR3 protein: CSVRVVSSYNEQFF

clone size: NA
D gene: NA
V gene: TRBV7-2
J gene: TRBJ2-5
CDR3 DNA: TGTGCCAGCAGCCCACAGATACTAGGAGGACAGCCCGGGGCCCAGTACTTC
CDR3 protein: CASSPQILGGQPGAQYF

clone size: few
D gene: TRBD2
V gene: TRBV5-4
J gene: TRBJ2-2
CDR3 DNA: TGTGCCAGCAGCCTCGGACTAGCGGGGGGGCCCGGGGAGCTGTTTTTT
CDR3 protein: CASSLGLAGGPGELFF

clone size: once
D gene: NA
V gene: TRBV2
J gene: TRBJ1-5
CDR3 DNA: TGTGCCAGCAACGGGGGCAATCAGCCCCAGCATTTT
CDR3 protein: CASNGGNQPQHF

clone size: NA
D gene: NA
V gene: TRBV30
J gene: TRBJ2-2
CDR3 DNA: TGTGCCTGGAGCCGGGGACTCCCCCCCGGGGAGCTGTTTTTT
CDR3 protein: CAWSRGLPPGELFF

clone size: NA
D gene: NA
V gene: TRBV5-6
J gene: TRBJ1-4
CDR3 DNA: NA
CDR3 protein: CASIHRGTNEKLFFDFF

clone size: NA
D gene: NA
V gene: TRBV4-1
J gene: TRBJ1-1
CDR3 DNA: TGCGCCAGCAGCCAAGTGCTAAGGATGGGCACTGAAGCTTTCTTT
CDR3 protein: CASSQVLRMGTEAFF

clone size: NA
D gene: NA
V gene: TRBV4-3
J gene: TRBJ1-5
CDR3 DNA: TGCGCCAGCAGCATGAGATACGTGGGCAGCAATCAGCCCCAGCATTTT
CDR3 protein: CASSMRYVGSNQPQHF

clone size: NA
D gene: TRBD2
V gene: TRBV30
J gene: TRBJ2-5
CDR3 DNA: TGTGCCTGGACTCTCGGGGGGGCCGGGGAGACCCAGTACTTC
CDR3 protein: CAWTLGGAGETQYF

clone size: NA
D gene: NA
V gene: TRBV5-1
J gene: TRBJ1-2
CDR3 DNA: TGCGCCAGCGCTCAGTCAGGTTTGGGAGATGGCTACACCTTC
CDR3 protein: CASAQSGLGDGYTF

clone size: few
D gene: NA
V gene: TRBV5-1
J gene: TRBJ1-1
CDR3 DNA: TGCGCCAGCAGCTTGTGGCAGGGGAACACTGAAGCTTTCTTT
CDR3 protein: CASSLWQGNTEAFF

clone size: NA
D gene: NA
V gene: TRBV10-3
J gene: TRBJ2-7
CDR3 DNA: TGTGCCATCAGTATGACAGATTCCTACGAGCAGTACTTC
CDR3 protein: CAISMTDSYEQYF

clone size: NA
D gene: TRBD2
V gene: TRBV7-3
J gene: TRBJ2-3
CDR3 DNA: TGTGCCAGCAGCGTTACTAGCGGGGGGTTAGATACGCAGTATTTT
CDR3 protein: CASSVTSGGLDTQYF

clone size: NA
D gene: NA
V gene: TRBV30
J gene: TRBJ1-6
CDR3 DNA: TGTGCCTGGATGTTGGGGTCACCCCTCCACTTT
CDR3 protein: CAWMLGSPLHF

clone size: NA
D gene: NA
V gene: TRBV6-5
J gene: TRBJ2-5
CDR3 DNA: TGTGCCAGCCGTAAAACAGTGGGAGAGACCCAGTACTTC
CDR3 protein: CASRKTVGETQYF

clone size: NA
D gene: TRBD1
V gene: TRBV29-1
J gene: TRBJ2-3
CDR3 DNA: TGCAGCGCAGACAGGGCTGGGACAGATACGCAGTATTTT
CDR3 protein: CSADRAGTDTQYF

clone size: NA
D gene: NA
V gene: TRBV4-1
J gene: TRBJ1-2
CDR3 DNA: TGCGCCAGCAGCCAAGATAACCAGGGACTTAACTATGGCTACACCTTC
CDR3 protein: CASSQDNQGLNYGYTF

clone size: NA
D gene: TRBD1
V gene: TRBV7-2
J gene: TRBJ1-1
CDR3 DNA: TGTGCCAGCACCAAGACCAGGGCAGGGGGAAACACTGAAGCTTTCTTT
CDR3 protein: CASTKTRAGGNTEAFF

clone size: NA
D gene: NA
V gene: TRBV5-1
J gene: TRBJ2-5
CDR3 DNA: TGCGCCAGCAGCTTGGCCGGGGGACGTATCCAAGAGACCCAGTACTTC
CDR3 protein: CASSLAGGRIQETQYF

clone size: NA
D gene: NA
V gene: TRBV5-1
J gene: TRBJ2-5
CDR3 DNA: TGCGCCAGCAGCCAGGACCCACAGGGACAAGAGACCCAGTACTTC
CDR3 protein: CASSQDPQGQETQYF

clone size: few
D gene: NA
V gene: TRBV2
J gene: TRBJ1-5
CDR3 DNA: TGTGCCAGCAGTGAAGGACAGTCTAGCAATCAGCCCCAGCATTTT
CDR3 protein: CASSEGQSSNQPQHF

clone size: NA
D gene: NA
V gene: TRBV4-1
J gene: TRBJ2-3
CDR3 DNA: TGCGCCAGCAGCCTCGAAAGGACGCCAGATACGCAGTATTTT
CDR3 protein: CASSLERTPDTQYF

clone size: NA
D gene: NA
V gene: TRBV5-6
J gene: TRBJ2-3
CDR3 DNA: TGTGCCAGCATTACGACAGGCACAGATACGCAGTATTTT
CDR3 protein: CASITTGTDTQYF

clone size: NA
D gene: TRBD2
V gene: TRBV11-3
J gene: TRBJ2-1
CDR3 DNA: TGTGCCAGCAGCCAGGTAGCGGGGGTTGAGCAGTTCTTC
CDR3 protein: CASSQVAGVEQFF

clone size: NA
D gene: NA
V gene: TRBV5-1
J gene: TRBJ2-4
CDR3 DNA: TGCGCCAGCAGCCTGGAGGGCATTCAGTACTTC
CDR3 protein: CASSLEGIQYF

clone size: once
D gene: TRBD1
V gene: TRBV2
J gene: TRBJ1-2
CDR3 DNA: TGTGCCAGCAGTGAATTACAGGGGATTGGTGGCTACACCTTC
CDR3 protein: CASSELQGIGGYTF

clone size: NA
D gene: NA
V gene: TRBV29-1
J gene: TRBJ1-1
CDR3 DNA: NA
CDR3 protein: CSVVVSGPGTEAFF

clone size: NA
D gene: NA
V gene: TRBV7-2
J gene: TRBJ2-1
CDR3 DNA: TGTGCCAGCAGCTTAGATTATGTGTTGACCCCCCAGCAGTTCTTC
CDR3 protein: CASSLDYVLTPQQFF

clone size: NA
D gene: NA
V gene: TRBV4-1
J gene: TRBJ1-2
CDR3 DNA: TGCGCCAGCAGCCACCCAGCGGAGGGCCGGGGCTACACCTTC
CDR3 protein: CASSHPAEGRGYTF

clone size: NA
D gene: TRBD2
V gene: TRBV5-4
J gene: TRBJ2-5
CDR3 DNA: TGTGCCAGCAGCTCAGGACTAGCGGGGGGGCCGGAGGAGACCCAGTACTTC
CDR3 protein: CASSSGLAGGPEETQYF

clone size: few
D gene: TRBD1
V gene: TRBV5-1
J gene: TRBJ1-1
CDR3 DNA: TGCGCCAGCAGCATGGGACAGGGGAACACTGAAGCTTTCTTT
CDR3 protein: CASSMGQGNTEAFF

clone size: once
D gene: TRBD1
V gene: TRBV5-1
J gene: TRBJ2-7
CDR3 DNA: TGCGCCAGCAGTGTGACAGGGGGAGAGCAGTACTTC
CDR3 protein: CASSVTGGEQYF

clone size: NA
D gene: TRBD2
V gene: TRBV7-2
J gene: TRBJ2-5
CDR3 DNA: TGTGCCAGCAAACCACTGGGGACTAGTGGCGGGACCCAGTACTTC
CDR3 protein: CASKPLGTSGGTQYF

clone size: NA
D gene: NA
V gene: TRBV6-5
J gene: TRBJ1-1
CDR3 DNA: TGTGCCAGCAGTTCCCCGGGCACTGAAGCTTTCTTT
CDR3 protein: CASSSPGTEAFF